This is a list of T cell receptor beta chains from one sample in a study of identical twins. One entry per CDR3 protein, called by TCRdb with MiXCR from the 5' RACE reads. The sample carries 470,000 or so distinct CDR3 sequences, about 24% recorded once. The same data also contributed to another study, on T cells expressing NK-cell markers.

Sequenced: CD4+ T cells sorted from blood. These receptors were taken from a woman younger than 30 in good health. The CDR3 runs from the conserved cysteine through the conserved F or W. The D gene is left open where the match is weak. Where a row states a size, it is once, few, many or the class of an expanded clone; other rows omit it.

cdr3_nt: TGCAGTGCTAGAAAGGTAGAGGATCAGCCCCAGCATTTT
cdr3_aa: CSARKVEDQPQHF
v_call: TRBV20-1
clone_size: few
d_call: -
j_call: TRBJ1-5

cdr3_nt: TGTGCCAGCAGCCAAAAATGGGGGAACACTGAAGCTTTCTTT
cdr3_aa: CASSQKWGNTEAFF
v_call: TRBV3-1
clone_size: -
d_call: -
j_call: TRBJ1-1

cdr3_nt: TGCGCCAGCAGCCGGACTAGCTCCTACAATGAGCAGTTCTTC
cdr3_aa: CASSRTSSYNEQFF
v_call: TRBV5-1
clone_size: many
d_call: TRBD2
j_call: TRBJ2-1

cdr3_nt: TGTGCCAGCAGCGAACGACGGATGAACACTGAAGCTTTCTTT
cdr3_aa: CASSERRMNTEAFF
v_call: TRBV9
clone_size: many
d_call: -
j_call: TRBJ1-1

cdr3_nt: TGCGCCAGCAGCTTCGCTCCTAGCGGGGGCCGCAGGACAGATACGCAGTATTTT
cdr3_aa: CASSFAPSGGRRTDTQYF
v_call: TRBV5-1
clone_size: many
d_call: TRBD2
j_call: TRBJ2-3

cdr3_nt: TGTGCCAGCAGGACGACAGGGTTTTTGAGCTACACCTTC
cdr3_aa: CASRTTGFLSYTF
v_call: TRBV6-2/TRBV6-3
clone_size: few
d_call: TRBD1
j_call: TRBJ1-2

cdr3_nt: TGTGCCAGCAGGCGACAGGGCCTTTGGTACGAGCAGTACTTC
cdr3_aa: CASRRQGLWYEQYF
v_call: TRBV6-1
clone_size: few
d_call: TRBD1
j_call: TRBJ2-7

cdr3_nt: TGTGCCAGCAGCCCCACCATTTGGGGCGATACGCAGTATTTT
cdr3_aa: CASSPTIWGDTQYF
v_call: TRBV7-2
clone_size: once
d_call: -
j_call: TRBJ2-3

cdr3_nt: TGTGCCAGCAGCCGACACGCAGGGAGAGGCTACACCTTC
cdr3_aa: CASSRHAGRGYTF
v_call: TRBV7-9
clone_size: -
d_call: -
j_call: TRBJ1-2

cdr3_nt: TGCGCCAGCAGCTTGGACCCGGGACAGTACAATGAGCAGTTCTTC
cdr3_aa: CASSLDPGQYNEQFF
v_call: TRBV5-1
clone_size: -
d_call: TRBD1
j_call: TRBJ2-1

cdr3_nt: TGTGCCAGCAGCGCCCAACAGGGCTCCCACGAGCAGTACTTC
cdr3_aa: CASSAQQGSHEQYF
v_call: TRBV9
clone_size: -
d_call: -
j_call: TRBJ2-7

cdr3_nt: TGCGCCAGCAGCTTTGGGAACGATCAGCCCCAGCATTTT
cdr3_aa: CASSFGNDQPQHF
v_call: TRBV5-1
clone_size: few
d_call: -
j_call: TRBJ1-5

cdr3_nt: TGCGCCAGCAGCCCCTCTGGGCGGGCGACCGGGGAGCTGTTTTTT
cdr3_aa: CASSPSGRATGELFF
v_call: TRBV4-1
clone_size: -
d_call: -
j_call: TRBJ2-2

cdr3_nt: TGTGCCAGCAGCTCCCTGAGGACAGGGGTAATAAATGAGCAGTTCTTC
cdr3_aa: CASSSLRTGVINEQFF
v_call: TRBV11-2
clone_size: -
d_call: TRBD1
j_call: TRBJ2-1

cdr3_nt: TGTGCCAGCAGCTCCAGACAGGAGAGGACTGAAGCTTTCTTT
cdr3_aa: CASSSRQERTEAFF
v_call: TRBV12-3/TRBV12-4
clone_size: -
d_call: -
j_call: TRBJ1-1

cdr3_nt: TGCAGTGTCCCTACCGGGACAGGGACGAACGAGCAGTACTTC
cdr3_aa: CSVPTGTGTNEQYF
v_call: TRBV20-1
clone_size: -
d_call: TRBD1
j_call: TRBJ2-7

cdr3_nt: TGTGCCAGCAGCTTGATGAAGGGACAGAGCCTTTATTTACTTAATGAGCAGTTCTTC
cdr3_aa: CASSLMKGQSLYLLNEQFF
v_call: TRBV5-6
clone_size: once
d_call: TRBD1
j_call: TRBJ2-1

cdr3_nt: TGCAGCGCAACAACCGGGGATGGGGACACTGAAGCTTTCTTT
cdr3_aa: CSATTGDGDTEAFF
v_call: TRBV29-1
clone_size: -
d_call: -
j_call: TRBJ1-1

cdr3_nt: TGTGCCAGCAGCTTGGGGGACAGGAGCCCTAACTATGGCTACACCTTC
cdr3_aa: CASSLGDRSPNYGYTF
v_call: TRBV5-6
clone_size: -
d_call: TRBD1
j_call: TRBJ1-2

cdr3_nt: TGTGCCAGCAGCTTGGGTCTAGCGGGAGGGCCGGCAGATACGCAGTATTTT
cdr3_aa: CASSLGLAGGPADTQYF
v_call: TRBV11-2
clone_size: -
d_call: TRBD2
j_call: TRBJ2-3

cdr3_nt: TGTGCCAGGCAACTGCAGCGGGGGGGAGATAACACTGAAGCTTTCTTT
cdr3_aa: CARQLQRGGDNTEAFF
v_call: TRBV2
clone_size: -
d_call: -
j_call: TRBJ1-1

cdr3_nt: TGTGCCAGCAGTTTGATCGAGGGCCAGCCCCAGCATTTT
cdr3_aa: CASSLIEGQPQHF
v_call: TRBV12-3/TRBV12-4
clone_size: many
d_call: -
j_call: TRBJ1-5

cdr3_nt: TGTGCCAGCACCCTTACCCGGGATGAGCAGTTCTTC
cdr3_aa: CASTLTRDEQFF
v_call: TRBV12-3/TRBV12-4
clone_size: -
d_call: -
j_call: TRBJ2-1

cdr3_nt: TGTGCCACCAGCAGAGAGGTGAACACTGAAGCTTTCTTT
cdr3_aa: CATSREVNTEAFF
v_call: TRBV15
clone_size: few
d_call: -
j_call: TRBJ1-1

cdr3_nt: TGTGCTAGCAGCGTAGGGACAGGAGCCTACGAGCAGTACTTC
cdr3_aa: CASSVGTGAYEQYF
v_call: TRBV7-7
clone_size: -
d_call: TRBD1
j_call: TRBJ2-7

cdr3_nt: TGTGCCAGCAGCTTTGGGCTCTCCAATCACAATGAGCAGTTCTTC
cdr3_aa: CASSFGLSNHNEQFF
v_call: TRBV5-6
clone_size: -
d_call: -
j_call: TRBJ2-1

cdr3_nt: TGTGCCAGCAGAACAGGGAATTCTGGGGCCAACGTCCTGACTTTC
cdr3_aa: CASRTGNSGANVLTF
v_call: TRBV12-3/TRBV12-4
clone_size: -
d_call: -
j_call: TRBJ2-6

cdr3_nt: TGCGCCAGCAGCCTTCAGGCCTGGCTGGGGAACACCGGGGAGCTGTTTTTT
cdr3_aa: CASSLQAWLGNTGELFF
v_call: TRBV5-1
clone_size: few
d_call: -
j_call: TRBJ2-2

cdr3_nt: TGTGCCAGCAGCTTTGACCCCTCCTTTGACGAGCAGTACTTC
cdr3_aa: CASSFDPSFDEQYF
v_call: TRBV11-3
clone_size: -
d_call: -
j_call: TRBJ2-7

cdr3_nt: TGTGCCAGCAGCTTTAAATCTGGGCGATACGAGCAGTACTTC
cdr3_aa: CASSFKSGRYEQYF
v_call: TRBV5-6
clone_size: few
d_call: -
j_call: TRBJ2-7

cdr3_nt: TGCAGTGCTGCTAGCGGGGGCGACCCCTACAATGAGCAGTTCTTC
cdr3_aa: CSAASGGDPYNEQFF
v_call: TRBV20-1
clone_size: -
d_call: TRBD2
j_call: TRBJ2-1

cdr3_nt: TGTGCCAGCAGATTAGGGGGTACTAGCGGGAGGCATGAGCAGTTCTTC
cdr3_aa: CASRLGGTSGRHEQFF
v_call: TRBV7-9
clone_size: -
d_call: TRBD2
j_call: TRBJ2-1

cdr3_nt: TGCGCCAGCGCAAACCCGGGTCGAACCTACGAGCAGTACTTC
cdr3_aa: CASANPGRTYEQYF
v_call: TRBV10-2
clone_size: -
d_call: -
j_call: TRBJ2-7

cdr3_nt: TGCAGTGCTAGTAGCGGGATGTTCTACGAGCAGTACTTC
cdr3_aa: CSASSGMFYEQYF
v_call: TRBV20-1
clone_size: -
d_call: TRBD2
j_call: TRBJ2-7

cdr3_nt: TGTGCCAGCAGCTTAGCGGTAGTAGCGGGTACCTACGAGCAGTACTTC
cdr3_aa: CASSLAVVAGTYEQYF
v_call: TRBV7-2
clone_size: few
d_call: TRBD2
j_call: TRBJ2-7

cdr3_nt: TGCGCCAGCAGCTTACAGACAGGGGGAAGGAATTCACCCCTCCACTTT
cdr3_aa: CASSLQTGGRNSPLHF
v_call: TRBV5-1
clone_size: few
d_call: TRBD1
j_call: TRBJ1-6

cdr3_nt: TGCGCCAGCAGCCCTACCGGGGACCGACCCTACGAGCAGTACTTC
cdr3_aa: CASSPTGDRPYEQYF
v_call: TRBV5-1
clone_size: -
d_call: -
j_call: TRBJ2-7

cdr3_nt: TGTGCCAGCAGGACCCGGGACCGCCTTGGTGGGGAGCTGTTTTTT
cdr3_aa: CASRTRDRLGGELFF
v_call: TRBV7-9
clone_size: once
d_call: -
j_call: TRBJ2-2

cdr3_nt: TGCGCCAGCAGCTTGTCTAGCGGGAGGGCCTACACAGATACGCAGTATTTT
cdr3_aa: CASSLSSGRAYTDTQYF
v_call: TRBV5-1
clone_size: -
d_call: TRBD2
j_call: TRBJ2-3

cdr3_nt: TGCGCCAGCAGCTACCGGCTCCAATCAACAGATACGCAGTATTTT
cdr3_aa: CASSYRLQSTDTQYF
v_call: TRBV5-1
clone_size: -
d_call: -
j_call: TRBJ2-3

cdr3_nt: TGTGCCAGCAGCTTAGAAGCTAGCGGGGGGACGCCGAGGAATGAGCAGTTCTTC
cdr3_aa: CASSLEASGGTPRNEQFF
v_call: TRBV11-1
clone_size: -
d_call: TRBD2
j_call: TRBJ2-1

cdr3_nt: TGTGCCAGCAGCGTAGGACCGACCCAAGAGACCCAGTACTTC
cdr3_aa: CASSVGPTQETQYF
v_call: TRBV9
clone_size: -
d_call: -
j_call: TRBJ2-5

cdr3_nt: TGCGCCAGCAGCCAAGACCTAGGGTCCGGGGAGCTGTTTTTT
cdr3_aa: CASSQDLGSGELFF
v_call: TRBV4-3
clone_size: few
d_call: -
j_call: TRBJ2-2

cdr3_nt: TGTGCCAGCAGCTTAGACAGGGTGGAGAGGTCACCCCTCCACTTT
cdr3_aa: CASSLDRVERSPLHF
v_call: TRBV7-8
clone_size: -
d_call: -
j_call: TRBJ1-6

cdr3_nt: TGTGCCAGCAGTCCACTAGCGGGGGGATTAAACAATGAGCAGTTCTTC
cdr3_aa: CASSPLAGGLNNEQFF
v_call: TRBV6-1
clone_size: -
d_call: TRBD2
j_call: TRBJ2-1

cdr3_nt: TGCAGTGCTAGACACTCGAATGAGCAGTTCTTC
cdr3_aa: CSARHSNEQFF
v_call: TRBV20-1
clone_size: -
d_call: -
j_call: TRBJ2-1